The next 23 T cell receptor beta chains were all read from a single sample in a study of radiotherapy plus CTLA-4 blockade in lung cancer. Data came from immunoSEQ multiplex PCR; TCRdb stores just in-frame clones and leaves some out. The data contain roughly 46,000 clones, around 76% of them singletons. The sample in question was peripheral blood, obtained from a patient treated with radiotherapy plus ipilimumab. These receptors were obtained from a human donor with non-small cell lung cancer who had stable disease on radiotherapy plus ipilimumab.

This clone was counted between two and nine times. The chain carries TRBV4-1 and TRBJ1-2, with D possibly being TRBD1 (5 bases). CDR1 MGHRA and CDR2 YSYEKL come from the germline V gene. Trimming took 3 bases from V and 5 from J, leaving 7 bases between them. This CDR3 has 12 residues. The DNA for the CDR3 is TGCGCCAGCAGCCACCGACAGTATGGCTACACCTTC. Protein product: CASSHRQYGYTF.

The V gene is TRBV28, the J gene TRBJ2-6, with TRBD1 identical over 9 bases. CDR1 MDHEN and CDR2 SYDVKM come from the germline V gene. The trim removed 3 bases at V and 0 bases at J, leaving 12 bases unmatched. CDR3 length equals 20 residues. The DNA of the CDR3 is TGTGCCAGCAGTTTGTTTCAGGGACAGGGTTTAAGCTCTGGGGCCAACGTCCTGACTTTC. It yields the protein CASSLFQGQGLSSGANVLTF.

This clone was recorded a few times. The chain recombines TRBV6-5 with TRBJ2-7; D may be TRBD1 (5 bases). Germline V gene data show CDR1 as MNHEY and CDR2 as SVGAGI. The CDR3 loop spans 14 amino acids. The V and J ends lost 5 bases and 0 bases respectively, with 11 bases between them. The DNA for the CDR3 is TGTGCCAGCAGTGTGGGAAGGGGCTCCTACGAGCAGTACGTC. Translated: CASSVGRGSYEQYV.

The rearrangement links TRBV12-5 to TRBJ1-1, with D unclear. The CDR3 has 13 amino acids. The V gene lost 7 bases and the J gene lost 1 base, with 10 bases spanning the gap. The germline CDR1 and CDR2 sequences are LGHNT and FRNRAP. The CDR3 bases are TGTGCTAGTGCCCAACTGCCGAACACTGAAGCTTTCTTT. Protein: CASAQLPNTEAFF.

This rearrangement joins TRBV19 to TRBJ1-3, with D possibly being TRBD1 (5 bases). The CDR3 is made up of 15 amino acids. Trimming shortened V by 3 bases and J by 3 bases, and 12 bases separated the two germline ends. From germline, CDR1 is LNHDA and CDR2 SQIVND (reference sequence). CDR3 coding DNA: TGTGCCAGTAGTATTGCAGGGCGAGGTGGAAACACCATATATTTT. Translating gives CASSIAGRGGNTIYF.

The DNA for the CDR3 is TGTGCCAGCAGCCGACATTTCCTGCGGGGGGACACTTACTATGGCTACACCTTC. It yields the protein CASSRHFLRGDTYYGYTF. The gene calls are TRBV14 and TRBJ1-2, with TRBD1 as a possible D gene (6 bases). Trimming shortened V by 4 bases and J by 3 bases, and 24 bases separated the two germline ends. The length of the CDR3 is 18 residues. Per the germline V gene, CDR1 is SGHDN and CDR2 is FVKESK.

This rearrangement joins TRBV7-2 to TRBJ1-4; D gene ambiguous. Germline CDR1 reads SGHTA; CDR2 reads FQGNSA. This CDR3 has 15 amino acids. V was shortened by 0 bases and J by 8 bases, with 13 bases between the two germline ends. CDR3 nucleotides: TGTGCCAGCAGCTTAGCGAAGAGAGTAGGAGAAAAACTGTTTTTT. Translated: CASSLAKRVGEKLFF. Complete variable domain (other parts from reference TRBV7-2 and TRBJ1-4): GAGVSQSPSNKVTEKGKDVELRCDPISGHTALYWYRQSLGQGLEFLIYFQGNSAPDKSGLPSDRFSAERTGGSVSTLTIQRTQQEDSAVYLCASSLAKRVGEKLFFGSGTQLSVL.

This chain connects TRBV19 to TRBJ1-1; TRBD1 might be the D (6 bases). V gave up 5 bases and J gave up 10 bases, with 17 bases separating them. The germline V gene has CDR1 LNHDA and CDR2 SQIVND (reference sequence). The CDR3 contains 13 residues. The CDR3, as DNA: TGTGCCAGTAGTTGGGGGCCGGGACATGGAGCTTTCTTT. It codes for CASSWGPGHGAFF.

The genes are TRBV15 and TRBJ2-5; D is tentatively TRBD1 or TRBD2 (5 bases each). There are 15 residues in the CDR3. V was trimmed by 8 bases and J by 1 base, leaving 17 bases between them. Germline CDR1 reads LNHNV; CDR2 reads YYDKDF (reference sequence). This chain's CDR3 is CATRTTRDLQETQYF. CDR3 DNA sequence: TGTGCCACCCGAACTACCCGGGACCTCCAAGAGACCCAGTACTTC.

The V call is TRBV6-5, the J call TRBJ2-3; TRBD2 matches 11 bases. Germline V gives CDR1 MNHEY, CDR2 SVGAGI. The CDR3 is 15 residues long. Losses at the gene ends were 6 bases for V and 2 bases for J; bases not matched to a gene: 4. CDR3 sequence (DNA): TGTGCCAGCAGCAGACTAGCGGGGCTCACAGATACGCAGTATTTT. Amino acids: CASSRLAGLTDTQYF.

This clone was recorded a few times. The gene calls are TRBV4-3 and TRBJ1-4; TRBD1 matches at 7 bases. This CDR3 has 15 amino acids. J gave up 7 bases and V 1 base, and 6 bases lay outside the gene matches. The germline gives CDR1 LGHNA, CDR2 YSLEER. The chain's CDR3 is CASSQGSGQFEKLFF. The CDR3 bases are TGCGCCAGCAGCCAAGGATCGGGACAGTTTGAAAAACTGTTTTTT.

Here the CDR3 reads CASSLGRHGIGETQYF. The DNA for the CDR3 is TGTGCCAGCAGCTTAGGCCGCCACGGGATCGGTGAGACCCAGTACTTC. The chain joins TRBV7-3 to TRBJ2-5; D perhaps matches TRBD2 (5 bases). From germline, CDR1 is SGHTA and CDR2 FQGTGA. The CDR3 sequence is 16 residues long. Trimming removed 2 bases at V and 5 bases at J, with 18 bases between.

The chain recombines TRBV4-1 with TRBJ1-1; D is uncertain. With 1 base removed from V and 1 base from J, the gap between germline ends came to 13 bases. Germline assignment: CDR1 MGHRA and CDR2 YSYEKL. CDR3 length: 16 residues. For the CDR3, the DNA is TGCGCCAGCAGCCAAGGCAGCTCCGGCAGGAACACTGAAGCTTTCTTT. Amino acids: CASSQGSSGRNTEAFF.

CDR3 region: CSAISSAGANVLTF. DNA of the CDR3: TGCAGCGCCATTTCTAGCGCCGGGGCCAACGTCCTGACTTTC. The J gene is TRBJ2-6, the V gene TRBV29-1; D might be TRBD2 (6 bases). Per the germline V gene, CDR1 is SQVTM and CDR2 is ANQGSEA. CDR3 size: 14 residues. The V gene lost 7 bases and the J gene lost 4 bases, with 14 bases spanning the gap.

J is TRBJ1-6 and V is TRBV5-1; tentative D call: TRBD1 (5 bases). Germline-derived CDR1 and CDR2 are SGHRS and YFSETQ. The CDR3 contains 15 residues. Trimming cost V 1 base and J 10 bases, with 15 bases left between them. This CDR3 reads CASSLIRGGESPLHF. DNA of the CDR3: TGCGCCAGCAGCTTGATCCGGGGGGGGGAATCACCCCTCCACTTT.

The genes are TRBV18 and TRBJ1-5; 11 positions agree with TRBD1. Germline V gene sequence: CDR1 KGHSH, CDR2 LQKENI. The CDR3 totals 16 residues. J was trimmed by 1 base and V by 2 bases; bases with no gene match: 1. The CDR3 sequence is CASSPGTGGSNQPQHF. The DNA of the CDR3 is TGTGCCAGCTCACCAGGGACAGGGGGAAGCAATCAGCCCCAGCATTTT.

The V gene is TRBV27, the J gene TRBJ1-6, with 7 bases fitting TRBD1. The junction had 4 bases not matched to a gene; V was cut back by 3 bases and J by 8 bases. CDR3 length: 14 residues. Looked up from germline, CDR1 is MNHEY and CDR2 is SMNVEV (reference sequence). The DNA for the CDR3 is TGTGCCAGCAGTTTTGAGGGGGCCTATTCACCCCTCCACTTT. Translating gives CASSFEGAYSPLHF.

The chain is built from TRBV6-5 and TRBJ1-6, with TRBD1 matching 8 bases. In germline, CDR1 is MNHEY, CDR2 SVGAGI. V shed 7 bases and J 7 bases; nucleotides not matched to a gene: 6. The length of the CDR3 is 14 residues. CDR3 DNA sequence: TGTGCCAGCACTTTGGACAGGGCCAATTCACCCCTCCACTTT. Its protein product is CASTLDRANSPLHF.

CDR3 in DNA: TGCGCCAGCAGCCCCCTCCAGACACAGGGCGGTGAGCAGTTCTTC. Amino acids: CASSPLQTQGGEQFF. The chain uses TRBV4-1 and TRBJ2-1; possibly TRBD1 for D (6 bases). V lost 4 bases and J lost 9, with 19 bases in between. The CDR3 runs to 15 residues. Looked up from germline, CDR1 is MGHRA and CDR2 is YSYEKL.

This rearrangement joins TRBV7-7 to TRBJ2-3; D possibly corresponds to TRBD1 (5 bases). V shed 4 bases and J shed 1 base, with 9 bases lying between them. CDR1 is SSHAT, CDR2 FNYEAQ, per germline (reference sequence). CDR3 length: 14 residues. CDR3 coding DNA: TGTGCCAGCAGCTCCAGGGTAGGCACAGATACGCAGTATTTT. This translates into CASSSRVGTDTQYF.

DNA for the CDR3: TGTGCCAGCAGCGCGGTCACAGGGGGAGGAAACACCATATATTTT. Protein product: CASSAVTGGGNTIYF. The chain joins TRBV9 to TRBJ1-3, with 8 bases fitting TRBD1. V shed 3 bases and J 4 bases; nucleotides not matched to a gene: 6. The germline V gene encodes CDR1 SGDLS and CDR2 YYNGEE. CDR3 length: 15 amino acids.

The V gene is TRBV28, the J gene TRBJ2-2, with 7 positions matching TRBD1. The germline V gene encodes CDR1 MDHEN and CDR2 SYDVKM. This CDR3 comprises 14 residues. V shed 6 bases and J 1 base; nucleotides not matched to a gene: 2. The chain's CDR3 is CASSRTGNTGELFF. The CDR3 region has the DNA TGTGCCAGCAGCCGGACAGGGAACACCGGGGAGCTGTTTTTT. The whole variable domain, remainder taken from reference TRBV28 and TRBJ2-2, is DVKVTQSSRYLVKRTGEKVFLECVQDMDHENMFWYRQDPGLGLRLIYFSYDVKMKEKGDIPEGYSVSREKKERFSLILESASTNQTSMYLCASSRTGNTGELFFGEGSRLTVL.

On this clone: A much larger clonotype is one base distant, so this may be a read error. The chain uses TRBV5-4 and TRBJ2-1; 10 bases map to TRBD1. The CDR3 length is 16 residues. Germline V gene lookup returns CDR1 SGHNT and CDR2 YYREEE (reference sequence). The CDR3 loop reads CTSSWGETGGNNEQFF. CDR3 DNA: TGTACCAGCAGCTGGGGTGAGACAGGGGGCAACAATGAGCAGTTCTTC.